The present TCR beta chain was sequenced within a study of T-cell reconstitution after alpha-beta-depleted transplantation in children. Trimming left V 2 bases short and J 0 bases short, with 14 bases between. The CDR3 extends over 16 amino acids. Germline loops: CDR1 DFQATT, CDR2 SNEGSKA (reference sequence). On this clonotype itself: Antigen specificity is unknown.

As it was prepared, the TCRbeta library received unique molecular identifiers. TCRdb re-analysed the PCR reads in MiXCR, keeping a single row per CDR3 protein. Of hundreds of thousands of distinct CDR3 sequences listed, roughly 15% are singletons. Findings and caveats of the study: Where some patients showed high TCRbeta diversity at day 60, it came from recipient T cells and thymic progenitors that had survived.

The sample in question was PBMCs, mostly from graft donor cells, obtained 360 days after TCRalphabeta/CD19-depleted stem cell transplant. This chain joins TRBV20-1 and TRBJ2-1, with D possibly being TRBD2 (6 bases). The TCR originated in a boy in the first two years of life who had a stem cell transplant for Wiskott-Aldrich syndrome, so the T cells may come from the graft donor. The CDR3 coding sequence is TGCAGTGCTAGATCCGCCCGGGGGAGCTCCTACAATGAGCAGTTCTTC. As protein: CSARSARGSSYNEQFF.